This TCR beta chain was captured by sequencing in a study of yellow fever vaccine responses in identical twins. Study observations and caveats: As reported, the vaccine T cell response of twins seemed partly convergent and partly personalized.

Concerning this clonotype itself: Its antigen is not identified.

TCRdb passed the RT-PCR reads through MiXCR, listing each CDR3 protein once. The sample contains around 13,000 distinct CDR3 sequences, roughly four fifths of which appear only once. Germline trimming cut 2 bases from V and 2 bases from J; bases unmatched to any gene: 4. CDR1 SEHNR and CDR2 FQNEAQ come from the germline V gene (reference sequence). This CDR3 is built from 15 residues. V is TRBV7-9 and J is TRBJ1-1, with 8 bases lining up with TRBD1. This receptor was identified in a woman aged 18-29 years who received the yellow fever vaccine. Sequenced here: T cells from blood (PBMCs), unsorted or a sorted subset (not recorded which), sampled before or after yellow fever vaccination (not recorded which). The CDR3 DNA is TGTGCCAGCAGCTTATTTGACAGGGGAAACACTGAAGCTTTCTTT. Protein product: CASSLFDRGNTEAFF.